The 16 T cell receptor beta chains reported below all come from one sample, sequenced in a study of cytomegalovirus exposure and HLA in healthy donors. 13 Jbeta primers and 60 Vbeta primers were used for the PCR. TCRdb's copy holds only in-frame clones and misses some; the assay was immunoSEQ multiplex PCR. The repertoire table contains some 130,000 clones. The sequenced material came from PBMCs. These receptors were obtained from a woman in her 40s in good health and CMV-seropositive.

V usage is TRBV7-9 and J usage is TRBJ2-7; 8 bases match TRBD2. The CDR3 is 16 amino acids. J was trimmed by 3 bases and V by 1 base; bases with no gene match: 8. Per germline, CDR1 SEHNR and CDR2 FQNEAQ (reference sequence). CDR3 in DNA: TGTGCCAGCAGCTTAGTCGCGCGGGAGGCCGACTACGAGCAGTACTTC. Encoded protein: CASSLVAREADYEQYF.

The gene calls are TRBV5-1 and TRBJ2-1, with 7 bases identical to TRBD1. The germline V gene has CDR1 SGHRS and CDR2 YFSETQ. The CDR3 loop spans 21 amino acids. J was trimmed by 3 bases and V by 0 bases; bases with no gene match: 21. CDR3 DNA sequence: TGCGCCAGCAGCTTGGCCCCGCAAGGACAGGAAAGTCCAACAAGCTACAATGAGCAGTTCTTC. It encodes CASSLAPQGQESPTSYNEQFF.

The rearrangement links TRBV7-2 to TRBJ2-5; 7 nucleotides align to TRBD2. Germline V lookup: CDR1 SGHTA, CDR2 FQGNSA. The trim removed 3 bases at V and 2 bases at J, leaving 9 bases unmatched. This CDR3 contains 16 residues. The chain's CDR3 is CASSLGSSGKQETQYF. The CDR3 DNA is TGTGCCAGCAGCTTGGGGTCTAGCGGCAAACAAGAGACCCAGTACTTC.

This CDR3 is CATSRDHEGAGGANVLTF. As DNA, the CDR3 is TGTGCCACCAGCAGAGATCACGAGGGGGCAGGTGGGGCCAACGTCCTGACTTTC. This chain uses TRBV15 with TRBJ2-6; 7 nucleotides match TRBD1. This CDR3 comprises 18 residues. V dropped 0 bases and J dropped 3; count of bases not matched to a gene: 8. The germline CDR1 and CDR2 sequences are LNHNV and YYDKDF (reference sequence). Based on the CDR3 plus reference TRBV15 and TRBJ2-6, the full variable domain is DAMVIQNPRYQVTQFGKPVTLSCSQTLNHNVMYWYQQKSSQAPKLLFHYYDKDFNNEADTPDNFQSRRPNTSFCFLDIRSPGLGDTAMYLCATSRDHEGAGGANVLTFGAGSRLTVL.

This sequence joins TRBV30 and TRBJ1-5; 9 bases map to TRBD1. With V trimmed by 5 bases and J by 1 base, 6 bases remained unmatched. Germline V gene lookup returns CDR1 GTSNPN and CDR2 SVGIG (reference sequence). CDR3 length: 15 amino acids. For the CDR3, the DNA is TGTGCCTGGGATCATGACAGGGGGAGCAATCAGCCCCAGCATTTT. It specifies CAWDHDRGSNQPQHF.

The CDR3 protein is CASSLARGNEQFF. In nucleotides, the CDR3 is TGTGCCAGCAGCTTGGCCCGGGGGAATGAGCAGTTCTTC. V is TRBV5-6 and J is TRBJ2-1, with D perhaps matching TRBD2 (6 bases). The CDR3 runs 13 residues. Germline values: CDR1 SGHDT, CDR2 YYEEEE. Trimming stripped 0 bases from V and 7 bases from J, with 8 bases between.

The chain combines TRBV7-8 with TRBJ2-7, with a weak D call TRBD2 (5 bases). V dropped 4 bases and J dropped 2 bases, with 12 bases sitting between them. Germline V gene lookup returns CDR1 SGHVS and CDR2 FQNEAQ. The CDR3 is 14 residues long. CDR3 nucleotides: TGTGCCAGCAGCTATTTGGACTGGACCTACGAGCAGTACTTC. Its protein is CASSYLDWTYEQYF.

V and J are TRBV25-1 and TRBJ1-5; the match to TRBD1 covers 7 bases. CDR3 length: 13 residues. V gave up 6 bases and J gave up 6 bases; unmatched junction bases: 5. Germline lookup yields CDR1 MGHDK and CDR2 SYGVNS. This chain's CDR3 is CASRQGRGQPQHF. The DNA for the CDR3 is TGTGCCAGCAGACAGGGGCGCGGTCAGCCCCAGCATTTT.

The chain carries TRBV4-1 and TRBJ1-4, with 8 bases lining up with TRBD1. V was clipped by 3 bases and J by 7 bases; unmatched bases: 7. This CDR3 region has 15 residues. Germline values: CDR1 MGHRA, CDR2 YSYEKL. CDR3 in DNA: TGCGCCAGCAGCCAGACAACCGGACAGGGTGAAAAACTGTTTTTT. As protein: CASSQTTGQGEKLFF.

Turning to this clone: The germline gene is not matched at one end of the junction; a read error may be the cause. The chain joins TRBV10-3 to TRBJ1-2; D gene ambiguous. The germline CDR1 and CDR2 sequences are ENHRY and SYGVKD. The CDR3 totals 13 residues. CDR3 sequence reads: CAISDEANYGYAF. In DNA, the CDR3 is TGTGCCATCAGTGACGAGGCTAACTATGGCTACGCCTTC.

V is TRBV27 and J is TRBJ2-1; TRBD2 agrees at 8 bases. The junction had 26 bases not matched to a gene; V was cut back by 3 bases and J by 7 bases. This CDR3 comprises 21 residues. Germline assignment: CDR1 MNHEY and CDR2 SMNVEV (reference sequence). The CDR3 here is CASSFPPPSLPSGRVTNEQFF. CDR3 nucleotide sequence: TGTGCCAGCAGTTTCCCCCCCCCTTCCCTCCCATCCGGGAGGGTTACTAATGAGCAGTTCTTC.

This chain links TRBV7-8 with TRBJ2-2; 8 positions match TRBD2. Germline V lookup: CDR1 SGHVS, CDR2 FQNEAQ. V lost 8 bases to trimming and J lost 7 bases; unmatched junction nucleotides: 9. This CDR3 is 14 amino acids long. This chain's CDR3 is CASLPGRANGELFF. CDR3 bases: TGTGCCAGCCTCCCCGGGAGGGCCAACGGGGAGCTGTTTTTT.

The gene calls are TRBV6-6 and TRBJ1-1; TRBD1 is a possible D gene (6 bases). CDR3 size: 14 residues. Germline loops: CDR1 MNHNY, CDR2 SVGAGI (reference sequence). V was clipped by 5 bases and J by 6 bases, with 16 bases between them. Written as DNA, the CDR3 is TGTGCCAGCAGTCCTCGCCAGGGGAGTGCTGAAGCTTTCTTT. Translation: CASSPRQGSAEAFF.

The V and J genes are TRBV27 and TRBJ2-1, with 11 nucleotides matching TRBD2. Germline values: CDR1 MNHEY, CDR2 SMNVEV (reference sequence). Trimming took 3 bases from V and 10 from J; bases not matched to a gene: 2. The CDR3 is made up of 13 amino acids. CDR3 coding DNA: TGTGCCAGCAGTTTCCGACTAGCGGGAGAGCAGTTCTTC. Its protein is CASSFRLAGEQFF.

The rearrangement joins TRBV10-3 to TRBJ2-3; 7 nucleotides line up with TRBD2. The length of the CDR3 is 15 residues. CDR1 is ENHRY, CDR2 SYGVKD, per germline. V was clipped by 5 bases and J by 4 bases; unmatched bases: 9. The chain's CDR3 is CAISLLSGGPDTQYF. As DNA, the CDR3 is TGTGCCATCAGTCTTTTATCGGGAGGACCAGATACGCAGTATTTT.

The rearrangement uses TRBV11-2 and TRBJ2-3; possibly TRBD2 for D (5 bases). Germline V CDR1 and CDR2: SGHAT, FQNNGV. This CDR3 is built from 16 residues. Trimming removed 0 bases from V and 3 bases from J, with 13 bases in between. CDR3: CASSLEWTPVTDTQYF. DNA of the CDR3: TGTGCCAGCAGCTTAGAGTGGACTCCCGTAACAGATACGCAGTATTTT.